The TCR beta chain under discussion was sequenced for a study of blood T cell repertoires in COVID-19. Study-wide context: In each case, the material was cDNA or gDNA derived from T cells, B-cell-depleted T cells, or PBMCs.

Trimming removed 7 bases from V and 0 bases from J; junction bases left unmatched: 10. Germline V CDR1 and CDR2: LGHDT, YNNKEL (reference sequence). This CDR3 region has 16 residues. In the source study's methods: Quantification of nucleated cells was approximated via reference gene primer amplification. Here immunoSEQ multiplex PCR was the method, and the copy in TCRdb shows in-frame clones only, minus some. Clone size and the V and J calls come from that table; the DNA yielded D and trimming. In the table there are about 140,000 clones, almost 85% of which are singletons. The receptor was derived from a man aged 40-49 years with acute COVID-19. Sequenced: PBMCs or T cells enriched from blood (not recorded which). The chain uses TRBV3-1 (or the pseudogene TRBV3-2) and TRBJ2-3; 7 bases align to TRBD2. The CDR3 sequence is CASTQNRAGSTDTQYF. For the CDR3, the DNA is TGTGCCAGCACTCAAAATAGAGCGGGAAGCACAGATACGCAGTATTTT.